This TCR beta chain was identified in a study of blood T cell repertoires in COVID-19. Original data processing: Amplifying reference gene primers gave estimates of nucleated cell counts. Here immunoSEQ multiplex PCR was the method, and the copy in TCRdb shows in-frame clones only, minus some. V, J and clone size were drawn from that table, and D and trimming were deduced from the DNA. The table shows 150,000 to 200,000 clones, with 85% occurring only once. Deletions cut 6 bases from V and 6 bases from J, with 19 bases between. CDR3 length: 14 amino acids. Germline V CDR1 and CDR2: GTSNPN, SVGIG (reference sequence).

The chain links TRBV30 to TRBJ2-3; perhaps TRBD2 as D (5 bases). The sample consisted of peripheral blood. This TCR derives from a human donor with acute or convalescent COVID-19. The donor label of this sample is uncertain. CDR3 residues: CACPAKGWRDTQYF. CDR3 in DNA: TGTGCCTGCCCAGCCAAGGGTTGGAGGGATACGCAGTATTTT.